The clone carrying this T cell receptor (beta chain) was seen more than once but under ten times. The junction and the germline gene differ at one end; a read error may be behind it. Time point meaning: pretreatment peripheral blood. Germline lookup yields CDR1 SGHTA and CDR2 FQGTGA. The length of the CDR3 is 13 residues. This entry comes from a study of PD-L1 blockade in urothelial cancer. Across the study: Researchers looked at the blood 3 weeks (second dose) and 6 weeks after treatment began. Each blood sample yielded a median of around 130,000 T cells.

Clones were read by immunoSEQ multiplex PCR, and TCRdb kept only the in-frame ones, dropping some. The sample contains about 88,000 clones, roughly nine tenths of which appear only once. J is TRBJ1-2 and V is TRBV7-3, with 8 bases fitting TRBD1. This receptor was identified in a woman aged 80 or over with urothelial cancer. This specimen consisted of PBMCs, obtained around atezolizumab (anti-PD-L1) treatment. The CDR3 DNA sequence: TGTGCCAGCAGCTCCCAGGACAGGGTCCCGGACCACTTC. It is translated as CASSSQDRVPDHF. The complete variable domain, with remaining parts taken from reference TRBV7-3 and TRBJ1-2, reads GAGVSQTPSNKVTEKGKYVELRCDPISGHTALYWYRQSLGQGPEFLIYFQGTGAADDSGLPNDRFFAVRPEGSVSTLKIQRTERGDSAVYLCASSSQDRVPDHFGSGTRLTVV.